Shown below are 27 T cell receptor beta chains from a single sample sequenced in a study of early T cells in non-severe SARS-CoV-2 infection. TCRdb processed the 5' RACE reads anew with MiXCR; each CDR3 protein has one entry. Here the sample spans under 35,000 distinct CDR3 sequences, roughly 5.4% being singletons. Sequencing used whole blood. The receptors were sampled from an adult who was a healthcare worker with PCR-confirmed SARS-CoV-2 infection or an uninfected control (not recorded which).

The V and J genes are TRBV14 and TRBJ2-5, with 11 bases matching TRBD1. The J segment lost 4 bases and the V segment lost 1 base, leaving 2 bases of the junction unmatched. The germline CDR1 and CDR2 sequences are SGHDN and FVKESK. This CDR3 comprises 15 residues. CDR3 protein: CASSQGGTGGETQYF. The CDR3 region has the DNA TGTGCCAGCAGCCAAGGCGGGACAGGGGGAGAGACCCAGTACTTC.

In its sample, this clonotype was seen a few times. The V gene is TRBV4-3, the J gene TRBJ2-1; 7 bases are a match to TRBD2. V shed 0 bases, J shed 7 bases, and the junction held 9 bases outside the gene matches. Germline CDR1 and CDR2: LGHNA and YSLEER. The CDR3 loop spans 16 amino acids. In DNA form, the CDR3 reads TGCGCCAGCAGCCAAGACGGAGTAGCGGGTTGGAATGAGCAGTTCTTC. Protein: CASSQDGVAGWNEQFF.

This chain uses TRBV19 with TRBJ2-5, with 7 bases identical to TRBD1. Unmatched junction bases numbered 8, after V lost 5 bases and J lost 2 bases. The germline CDR1 and CDR2 sequences are LNHDA and SQIVND (reference sequence). This CDR3 is 15 amino acids long. Written as DNA, the CDR3 is TGTGCCAGTAGTTCCTCCGGGACAGTACAAGAGACCCAGTACTTC. Its protein product is CASSSSGTVQETQYF.

There are many counts of this clonotype. This chain uses TRBV24-1 with TRBJ2-7, with D perhaps matching TRBD1 (6 bases). The CDR3 has 12 amino acids. Per germline, CDR1 KGHDR and CDR2 SFDVKD. V dropped 6 bases and J dropped 5 bases, with 10 bases sitting between them. The CDR3 is CATSTGKHEQYF. DNA of the CDR3: TGTGCCACCAGTACAGGGAAGCACGAGCAGTACTTC.

A few counts support this clonotype. This chain uses TRBV19 with TRBJ2-7, with no clear D. V lost 3 bases to trimming and J lost 6 bases, with 18 bases between them. Germline-derived CDR1 and CDR2 are LNHDA and SQIVND (reference sequence). The length of the CDR3 is 15 residues. The CDR3 bases are TGTGCCAGTAGTATGGTTGGCACCGTGGCGTCCGAGCAGTACTTC. Encoded protein: CASSMVGTVASEQYF.

This clonotype was counted a few times. V gene TRBV4-1 combines with J gene TRBJ2-1; no clear D. The CDR3 covers 13 residues. Trimming cost V 1 base and J 10 bases, with 11 bases left between them. CDR1 is MGHRA, CDR2 YSYEKL, per germline. CDR3 sequence: CASSQGPSREQFF. CDR3 DNA sequence: TGCGCCAGCAGCCAAGGCCCGTCCCGGGAGCAGTTCTTC.

This chain connects TRBV7-3 to TRBJ2-5; 8 nucleotides line up with TRBD2. The junction had 8 bases not matched to a gene; V was cut back by 0 bases and J by 2 bases. Germline V gene sequence: CDR1 SGHTA, CDR2 FQGTGA. There are 17 residues in the CDR3. CDR3 protein: CASSLTGWTSRQETQYF. DNA for the CDR3: TGTGCCAGCAGCTTAACTGGTTGGACTAGCAGACAAGAGACCCAGTACTTC.

There are a few counts of this clonotype. The J gene is TRBJ2-7, the V gene TRBV7-9, with TRBD1 matching 9 bases. This CDR3 spans 15 amino acids. Germline assignment: CDR1 SEHNR and CDR2 FQNEAQ (reference sequence). Losses at the gene ends were 3 bases for V and 6 bases for J; bases not matched to a gene: 9. This CDR3 reads CASSLGGTGTVEQYF. For the CDR3, the DNA is TGTGCCAGCAGCTTGGGGGGGACAGGGACGGTCGAGCAGTACTTC.

This clonotype occurred many times. This rearrangement joins TRBV20-1 to TRBJ1-2, with D uncertain. Germline values: CDR1 DFQATT, CDR2 SNEGSKA (reference sequence). The CDR3 loop spans 11 amino acids. V dropped 5 bases and J dropped 6 bases, with 10 bases sitting between them. The CDR3 spells CSASRTDGYTF. In DNA form, the CDR3 reads TGCAGTGCTTCTAGAACGGATGGCTACACCTTC.

The chain recombines TRBV4-3 with TRBJ2-5, with D perhaps matching TRBD2 (7 bases). There are 15 residues in the CDR3. Germline V CDR1 and CDR2: LGHNA, YSLEER. V lost 2 bases and J lost 3, with 13 bases in between. CDR3 protein: CASSQMGGGKETQYF. CDR3 DNA sequence: TGCGCCAGCAGCCAAATGGGAGGGGGGAAAGAGACCCAGTACTTC.

This sequence joins TRBV11-2 and TRBJ2-1, with 7 bases matching TRBD2. Germline lookup yields CDR1 SGHAT and CDR2 FQNNGV. The junction had 5 bases not matched to a gene; V was cut back by 1 base and J by 2 bases. This CDR3 contains 16 residues. CDR3 nucleotide sequence: TGTGCCAGCAGCTTAGGCGGGAGTAGGACCTACAATGAGCAGTTCTTC. This encodes CASSLGGSRTYNEQFF.

This clonotype has a count of ten or more. The V gene is TRBV6-5, the J gene TRBJ2-6; unclear D gene. Germline CDR1 reads MNHEY; CDR2 reads SVGAGI. This CDR3 has 16 amino acids. V lost 6 bases, J lost 0 bases, and 12 bases lay in between. The CDR3 here is CASRAGVSSGANVLTF. CDR3 nucleotide sequence: TGTGCCAGCAGGGCTGGGGTCAGCTCTGGGGCCAACGTCCTGACTTTC.

There are many counts of this clonotype. The rearrangement links TRBV29-1 to TRBJ2-1; possibly TRBD2 for D (6 bases). CDR3 size: 15 residues. Germline values: CDR1 SQVTM, CDR2 ANQGSEA. Trimming took off 7 bases at V and 0 bases at J, with 16 bases between the two ends. The chain's CDR3 is CSGCGGLNSYNEQFF. CDR3 DNA sequence: TGCAGCGGATGCGGAGGGTTAAACTCCTACAATGAGCAGTTCTTC.

This clonotype was observed many times. The chain combines TRBV28 with TRBJ2-5, with 9 bases matching TRBD2. V lost 8 bases, J lost 3 bases, and 7 bases stayed unmatched. This CDR3 contains 14 residues. The germline CDR1 and CDR2 sequences are MDHEN and SYDVKM. CDR3 amino acids: CASGIAGEEETQYF. The CDR3 DNA reads TGTGCCAGCGGCATAGCGGGGGAGGAAGAGACCCAGTACTTC.

This clonotype appeared many times. The chain uses TRBV19 and TRBJ2-6, with D unclear. This CDR3 has 16 amino acids. V was shortened by 0 bases and J by 2 bases, with 8 bases between the two germline ends. Germline V CDR1 and CDR2: LNHDA, SQIVND (reference sequence). The CDR3 region has the DNA TGTGCCAGTAGTATAGATCGATTGCCTGGGGCCAACGTCCTGACTTTC. Residues: CASSIDRLPGANVLTF.

This clonotype has a count of ten or more. The CDR3 protein is CASNTGLPSTDTQYF. The CDR3 bases are TGTGCCAGCAACACGGGACTTCCGAGCACAGATACGCAGTATTTT. The rearrangement joins TRBV11-1 to TRBJ2-3; a weak D match, TRBD2 (6 bases). This CDR3 region has 15 residues. With 7 bases removed from V and 0 bases from J, the gap between germline ends came to 14 bases. The germline gives CDR1 SGHAT, CDR2 FQDESV (reference sequence).

This clonotype was counted many times. The gene calls are TRBV7-8 and TRBJ2-3; D is possibly TRBD2 (6 bases). The CDR3 is made up of 16 amino acids. CDR1 is SGHVS and CDR2 is FQNEAQ in the germline V gene. V was cut by 5 bases and J by 4 bases, with 19 bases left in between. CDR3 DNA: TGTGCCAGCAGCCTTCGGGCAGGAGGGGCGTCAGATACGCAGTATTTT. This translates into CASSLRAGGASDTQYF.

The chain joins TRBV6-2 or TRBV6-3 to TRBJ2-5, with 8 bases that match TRBD1. The V and J ends lost 8 bases and 2 bases, in that order; junction bases with no gene match: 13. CDR1 and CDR2 from the germline V gene are MNHEY and SVGEGT. This CDR3 has 16 amino acids. CDR3 region: CASSRGRGPLQETQYF. The CDR3 nucleotides read TGTGCCAGCTCCAGGGGGCGAGGGCCGCTTCAAGAGACCCAGTACTTC.

This clonotype was observed many times. CDR3 bases: TGTGCCAGCAGGGGATTTTCCGGGACTAGCGGGTCGGAGAGAGCAGATACGCAGTATTTT. This codes for CASRGFSGTSGSERADTQYF. The V call is TRBV7-2, the J call TRBJ2-3; TRBD2 aligns across 12 bases. The V gene's germline CDR1 is SGHTA and CDR2 FQGNSA. The CDR3 runs to 20 residues. Trimming removed 6 bases from V and 4 bases from J; junction bases left unmatched: 20.

This clonotype was picked up many times. The rearrangement uses TRBV20-1 and TRBJ2-7; D perhaps matches TRBD2 (6 bases). V lost 0 bases, J lost 1 base, and 13 bases lay in between. CDR1 and CDR2 (germline): DFQATT, SNEGSKA (reference sequence). The CDR3 runs to 15 residues. CDR3 residues: CSARDLGLASYEQYF. CDR3 DNA: TGCAGTGCTAGAGATCTTGGCCTAGCGTCCTACGAGCAGTACTTC.

In this sample, this clonotype turned up many times. The chain uses TRBV20-1 and TRBJ2-7; tentative D call: TRBD2 (5 bases). Trimming removed 5 bases from V and 6 bases from J, with 14 bases in between. CDR1 is DFQATT, CDR2 SNEGSKA, per germline (reference sequence). There are 12 residues in the CDR3. The CDR3 is CSAPKSGIEQYF. The CDR3 DNA is TGCAGTGCTCCTAAATCGGGGATCGAGCAGTACTTC.

The table lists this clonotype with many counts. J is TRBJ2-3 and V is TRBV9, with D possibly TRBD2 on 5 matching bases. The V gene lost 5 bases and the J gene lost 11 bases, with 15 bases spanning the gap. This CDR3 is 12 amino acids long. Per germline, CDR1 SGDLS and CDR2 YYNGEE. The CDR3 protein is CASRDRRGGQYF. The DNA for the CDR3 is TGTGCCAGCAGGGATAGGCGAGGAGGGCAGTATTTT.

The chain couples TRBV12-3 or TRBV12-4 to TRBJ1-1, with a possible D match to TRBD1 (5 bases). V was pared by 6 bases and J by 4 bases, with 12 bases between. This CDR3 comprises 13 residues. The CDR3 is CASRLQDGTEAFF. The CDR3 region has the DNA TGTGCCAGCAGACTACAGGATGGCACTGAAGCTTTCTTT.

The chain employs TRBV4-3 and TRBJ1-1; D is unclear. This CDR3 has 16 residues. Germline values: CDR1 LGHNA, CDR2 YSLEER. Trimming left V 0 bases short and J 0 bases short, with 11 bases between. This CDR3 is CASSQDVAALNTEAFF. The CDR3 DNA follows: TGCGCCAGCAGCCAAGATGTGGCAGCTCTGAACACTGAAGCTTTCTTT.

Ten or more counts support this clonotype. The J gene is TRBJ2-3, the V gene TRBV5-4; TRBD2 aligns across 13 bases. The CDR3 extends over 14 amino acids. J gave up 6 bases and V 3 bases, and 1 base lay outside the gene matches. CDR1 is SGHNT, CDR2 YYREEE, per germline (reference sequence). In nucleotides, the CDR3 is TGTGCCAGCAGCTGGACTAGCGGGAGTGATACGCAGTATTTT. Encoded protein: CASSWTSGSDTQYF.

This clonotype was seen repeatedly, ten times or more. This sequence joins TRBV15 and TRBJ1-4; D is unclear. The germline V gene encodes CDR1 LNHNV and CDR2 YYDKDF (reference sequence). The V gene lost 8 bases and the J gene lost 8 bases, with 21 bases spanning the gap. The CDR3 is 15 amino acids. CDR3 sequence: CATQGQARGSEKLFF. The CDR3, as DNA: TGTGCCACCCAAGGGCAAGCCCGTGGCTCCGAAAAACTGTTTTTT.

Ten or more counts support this clonotype. The chain links TRBV21-1 to TRBJ2-7; the D segment call TRBD1 is taken from the table without a DNA check. TRBV21-1 is annotated as a pseudogene. The CDR3 runs 13 residues. CDR3 sequence reads: CFPPGQGTDEQYF. The CDR3 DNA sequence: TGCTTCCCCCCGGGACAGGGCACGGACGAGCAGTACTTC.